One and the same sample provided the 21 T cell receptor beta chains below, sequenced in a study of OX40 agonist ivuxolimab in advanced cancers. The library relied on the immunoSEQ multiplex PCR assay. Imported from immuneACCESS, the table was reduced by TCRdb to in-frame sequences with V and J called. These copies leave out some clones; in studies compared against another copy, an unresolved V gene accounts for under half, and the cause of the remainder is not known. This sample has about 59,000 clones in its table, and 85% to 90% of those were observed once. The ten largest account for around 0.35% of the sample. Sample: CD4+ or CD8+ T cells sorted from blood, taken in a trial of the OX40 agonist ivuxolimab. All receptors derive from an adult with an advanced solid tumor such as melanoma, head and neck, liver or kidney cancer.

The chain carries TRBV6-5 and TRBJ1-1, with D uncertain. The CDR3 totals 15 residues. V lost 0 bases and J lost 1, with 9 bases in between. CDR1 MNHEY and CDR2 SVGAGI come from the germline V gene. The CDR3 DNA follows: TGTGCCAGCAGTTACTCGTATTGGGAGAACACTGAAGCTTTCTTT. The encoded protein is CASSYSYWENTEAFF.

V and J are TRBV5-1 and TRBJ2-6, with D hard to call. CDR1 is SGHRS and CDR2 is YFSETQ in the germline V gene. The CDR3 runs to 20 residues. V was pared by 4 bases and J by 0 bases, with 23 bases between. The DNA of the CDR3 is TGCGCCAGCAGCGACCTCCTAGGGCAGGTGGACCTCTCTGGGGCCAACGTCCTGACTTTC. It codes for CASSDLLGQVDLSGANVLTF.

The chain joins TRBV5-1 to TRBJ1-2, with unresolved D. CDR3 length: 13 residues. CDR1 is SGHRS and CDR2 is YFSETQ in the germline V gene. The V and J ends lost 3 bases and 4 bases respectively, with 10 bases between them. CDR3 sequence reads: CASSSGRSYGYTF. The CDR3 DNA is TGCGCCAGCAGCTCAGGACGGAGCTATGGCTACACCTTC.

The J gene is TRBJ1-2, the V gene TRBV6-5; D is unresolved. There are 16 residues in the CDR3. V was cut by 0 bases and J by 0 bases, with 11 bases left in between. Germline CDR1 reads MNHEY; CDR2 reads SVGAGI. CDR3 sequence reads: CASSYSGGPANYGYTF. CDR3 in DNA: TGTGCCAGCAGTTACTCCGGCGGTCCAGCTAACTATGGCTACACCTTC.

V usage is TRBV9 and J usage is TRBJ2-1, with 9 bases identical to TRBD1. V shed 1 base and J 6 bases; nucleotides not matched to a gene: 5. Germline-derived CDR1 and CDR2 are SGDLS and YYNGEE. The CDR3 is made up of 15 amino acids. The CDR3 is CASSVFGGQGNEQFF. Written as DNA, the CDR3 is TGTGCCAGCAGCGTATTTGGGGGACAGGGCAATGAGCAGTTCTTC.

The rearrangement uses TRBV28 and TRBJ2-3; D may be TRBD2 (7 bases). The CDR3 runs to 15 residues. Trimming stripped 2 bases from V and 4 bases from J, with 13 bases between. The germline V gene encodes CDR1 MDHEN and CDR2 SYDVKM. The CDR3 DNA follows: TGTGCCAGCAGTTTAGGGGGGGCAATGGCAGATACGCAGTATTTT. Its protein product is CASSLGGAMADTQYF.

This rearrangement joins TRBV28 to TRBJ2-1; 14 positions agree with TRBD2. Unmatched junction bases numbered 8, after V lost 6 bases and J lost 1 base. The CDR3 totals 18 residues. Germline V CDR1 and CDR2: MDHEN, SYDVKM. In DNA, the CDR3 is TGTGCCAGCAGGTCCGGGACTAGCGGGAGCCTGTCCTACAATGAGCAGTTCTTC. Its translation: CASRSGTSGSLSYNEQFF.

This clone has a handful of counts. The chain carries TRBV7-2 and TRBJ2-5, with unresolved D. Germline CDR1 reads SGHTA; CDR2 reads FQGNSA. The CDR3 has 12 residues. The ends were cut back, 2 bases at V and 5 bases at J, with 6 bases in the middle. The CDR3 spells CASSLNAETQYF. The CDR3, as DNA: TGTGCCAGCAGCTTAAATGCGGAGACCCAGTACTTC.

The rearrangement links TRBV6-6 to TRBJ2-7; TRBD1 aligns across 7 bases. CDR1 is MNHNY, CDR2 SVGAGI, per germline (reference sequence). The length of the CDR3 is 15 residues. Trimming took 5 bases from V and 0 from J; bases not matched to a gene: 7. The CDR3 DNA follows: TGTGCCAGCAGTACCCACAGGGGACCCTCCTACGAGCAGTACTTC. Translated, it gives CASSTHRGPSYEQYF.

This chain connects TRBV5-1 to TRBJ2-1, with 9 bases identical to TRBD2. Trimming at V came to 0 bases and at J to 6 bases, leaving 4 bases not matched to a gene. The CDR3 extends over 15 amino acids. Germline CDR1 SGHRS, CDR2 YFSETQ. The CDR3 coding sequence is TGCGCCAGCAGCTTGGGGGCTAGCGGGGCCAATGAGCAGTTCTTC. Protein: CASSLGASGANEQFF.

The gene calls are TRBV4-3 and TRBJ2-1; D not resolved. The CDR3 runs to 15 residues. Per the germline V gene, CDR1 is LGHNA and CDR2 is YSLEER. The V end was cut by 0 bases, the J end by 6 bases, with 12 bases between. The CDR3 DNA sequence: TGCGCCAGCAGCCAAGATTTCTCCCGAGCCAATGAGCAGTTCTTC. This codes for CASSQDFSRANEQFF.

This clone was seen a single time. This rearrangement joins TRBV6-5 to TRBJ1-1; 7 bases match TRBD1. The CDR3 sequence is 13 residues long. Trimming removed 5 bases from V and 0 bases from J; junction bases left unmatched: 0. CDR1 MNHEY and CDR2 SVGAGI come from the germline V gene. The CDR3 region is CASSGTVNTEAFF. For the CDR3, the DNA is TGTGCCAGCAGTGGGACAGTGAACACTGAAGCTTTCTTT.

In this sample, this clone turned up a few times. The rearrangement links TRBV7-2 to TRBJ2-1; 10 bases are a match to TRBD2. Trimming cost V 2 bases and J 9 bases; bases outside gene matches: 10. This CDR3 has 16 amino acids. The germline gives CDR1 SGHTA, CDR2 FQGNSA. The CDR3 reads CASSLLAGVPWGEQFF. CDR3 nucleotides: TGTGCCAGCAGCTTACTAGCGGGAGTGCCCTGGGGTGAGCAGTTCTTC.

V gene TRBV7-9 combines with J gene TRBJ2-3; D not resolved. Germline V CDR1 and CDR2: SEHNR, FQNEAQ (reference sequence). The CDR3 totals 13 residues. The ends were cut back, 4 bases at V and 1 base at J, with 6 bases in the middle. Written as DNA, the CDR3 is TGTGCCAGCAGCTCCGCGGGCACAGATACGCAGTATTTT. Protein sequence: CASSSAGTDTQYF.

For the CDR3, the DNA is TGCGCCAGCAGTGCACCCTGGGAGGGAGGCAGCGCAGATACGCAGTATTTT. Its translation is CASSAPWEGGSADTQYF. This chain links TRBV10-1 with TRBJ2-3; 7 bases agree with TRBD2. The CDR3 runs to 17 residues. The J segment lost 4 bases and the V segment lost 4 bases, leaving 14 bases of the junction unmatched. CDR1 and CDR2 (germline): WNHNN, SYGVQD (reference sequence).

This clone has just one count. The V call is TRBV9, the J call TRBJ1-4; TRBD1 matches at 8 bases. Germline lookup yields CDR1 SGDLS and CDR2 YYNGEE. The V gene end was trimmed by 3 bases and the J gene end by 0 bases; junction bases not matched to a gene: 16. This CDR3 has 20 amino acids. The CDR3 region has the DNA TGTGCCAGCAGCGAGAATCCCGACAGGGGATTCATGCCAACTAATGAAAAACTGTTTTTT. The encoded protein is CASSENPDRGFMPTNEKLFF.

The chain has TRBV9 and TRBJ2-7; 7 bases are shared with TRBD1. V shed 4 bases, J shed 10 bases, and the junction held 11 bases outside the gene matches. CDR1 is SGDLS and CDR2 is YYNGEE in the germline V gene. The CDR3 has 13 amino acids. The CDR3 nucleotides are TGTGCCAGCAGCACAGGGGACAGCTGGAGCCAGTACTTC. Its translation: CASSTGDSWSQYF.

This sequence joins TRBV29-1 and TRBJ2-3; 14 bases align to TRBD2. V gave up 7 bases and J gave up 4 bases; unmatched junction bases: 10. The CDR3 runs to 16 residues. CDR1 is SQVTM and CDR2 is ANQGSEA in the germline V gene. DNA for the CDR3: TGCAGCGGAACACCGGGACTAGCGGGAGTGTCAGATACGCAGTATTTT. Translating gives CSGTPGLAGVSDTQYF.

The DNA for the CDR3 is TGTGCCAGCAGCTTTAGCGGAGCTATCTCCTACGAGCAGTACTTC. It is translated as CASSFSGAISYEQYF. This chain uses TRBV7-2 with TRBJ2-7; possible D gene TRBD2, 6 bases. The CDR3 totals 15 residues. Germline CDR1 is SGHTA and CDR2 is FQGNSA. The V end lost 3 bases, the J end lost 0 bases, and 12 bases lay between the germline ends.

This chain joins TRBV9 and TRBJ1-2; no firm D call. The CDR3 totals 15 residues. The V gene lost 0 bases and the J gene lost 8 bases, with 17 bases spanning the gap. Looked up from germline, CDR1 is SGDLS and CDR2 is YYNGEE. In nucleotides, the CDR3 is TGTGCCAGCAGCGTAGAGGACTCCTCGGTGTTGGGCTACACCTTC. Translated: CASSVEDSSVLGYTF.

The chain links TRBV10-3 to TRBJ1-3, with D unclear. CDR1 is ENHRY, CDR2 SYGVKD, per germline. Trimming left V 2 bases short and J 0 bases short, with 14 bases between. The CDR3 totals 17 residues. CDR3 nucleotides: TGTGCCATCAGTGAGCCCCTCCACCGGATCTCTGGAAACACCATATATTTT. Encoded protein: CAISEPLHRISGNTIYF.